What follows are 32 T cell receptor beta chains derived from one specimen sequenced in a study of blood T cell repertoires in COVID-19. This table comes from immunoSEQ multiplex PCR, and its TCRdb copy is limited to in-frame clones, with some not included. This sample has 20,000 or so clones, with roughly 90% found just once. Sequenced sample: peripheral blood. These receptors came from a human donor in a cohort sampled during active COVID-19.

The V gene is TRBV5-5, the J gene TRBJ2-3; 8 bases line up with TRBD1. J was trimmed by 2 bases and V by 4 bases; bases with no gene match: 12. CDR3 length: 17 residues. Germline V CDR1 and CDR2: SGHKS, YYEKEE (reference sequence). CDR3 protein: CASSRRPGTGTTDTQYF. CDR3 DNA: TGTGCCAGCAGCCGACGCCCTGGGACAGGAACCACAGATACGCAGTATTTT.

This chain links TRBV19 with TRBJ1-1, with D maybe TRBD1 (5 bases). V lost 4 bases to trimming and J lost 1 base, with 7 bases between them. The CDR3 sequence is 13 residues long. CDR1 LNHDA and CDR2 SQIVND come from the germline V gene (reference sequence). The CDR3 DNA is TGTGCCAGTAGTACGACAGAGAACACTGAAGCTTTCTTT. This sequence encodes CASSTTENTEAFF.

The chain recombines TRBV2 with TRBJ1-5; 8 bases line up with TRBD1. The ends lost 5 bases at V and 2 bases at J; junction bases unmatched: 5. CDR1 and CDR2 from the germline V gene are SNHLY and FYNNEI. The CDR3 length is 15 residues. CDR3 DNA sequence: TGTGCCAGCAGTATGACAGGGGACGGCAATCAGCCCCAGCATTTT. Protein sequence: CASSMTGDGNQPQHF.

The chain has TRBV12-2 and TRBJ1-6; the listed D gene, TRBD1, was not tested against the DNA. TRBV12-2 represents a pseudogene. The CDR3 has 18 residues. The CDR3 sequence is CASRLQQEIETDNSPLHF. DNA for the CDR3: TGTGCAAGTCGCTTACAACAGGAGATAGAAACTGATAATTCACCCCTCCACTTT.

The chain combines TRBV5-4 with TRBJ1-3; 10 positions agree with TRBD1. Germline CDR1 is SGHNT and CDR2 is YYREEE (reference sequence). V shed 0 bases and J 2 bases; nucleotides not matched to a gene: 8. The CDR3 contains 18 residues. The CDR3 spells CASSLERGTGATGNTIYF. The CDR3 region has the DNA TGTGCCAGCAGCTTGGAGAGGGGGACAGGGGCAACTGGAAACACCATATATTTT.

The rearrangement uses TRBV6-6 and TRBJ1-3, with D unresolved. Per germline, CDR1 MNHNY and CDR2 SVGAGI (reference sequence). This CDR3 is built from 11 residues. Between the trimmed V and J ends, which lost 7 bases and 4 bases, there was a span of 5 bases. The CDR3 DNA follows: TGTGCCAGCAACAGCGGAAACACCATATATTTT. This encodes CASNSGNTIYF.

The chain links TRBV6-4 to TRBJ2-3, with D unclear. This CDR3 spans 14 amino acids. The germline V and J ends were trimmed by 2 bases and 1 base, with 7 bases remaining between them. Germline-derived CDR1 and CDR2 are MRHNA and SNTAGT. CDR3 loop: CASSDGRGTDTQYF. The CDR3 nucleotides read TGTGCCAGCAGTGACGGTCGGGGCACAGATACGCAGTATTTT.

The rearrangement uses TRBV2 and TRBJ2-7; D unclear. The CDR3 contains 13 residues. Germline assignment: CDR1 SNHLY and CDR2 FYNNEI. V was shortened by 0 bases and J by 5 bases, with 8 bases between the two germline ends. The CDR3 is CASSEAGFNEQYF. As DNA, the CDR3 is TGTGCCAGCAGTGAAGCCGGGTTCAACGAGCAGTACTTC.

In its sample, this clone was seen once. The CDR3 reads CASSLGRAVFGTEAFF. CDR3 bases: TGCGCCAGCAGCTTGGGGCGTGCGGTTTTCGGGACTGAAGCTTTCTTT. This chain uses TRBV5-1 with TRBJ1-1, with D unclear. CDR3 length: 16 residues. Germline-derived CDR1 and CDR2 are SGHRS and YFSETQ. V lost 0 bases to trimming and J lost 5 bases, with 17 bases between them.

As DNA, the CDR3 is TGTGCCAGCAGCCAAGAGGGACTAGCGGGGGGCGGCACAGATACGCAGTATTTT. It is translated as CASSQEGLAGGGTDTQYF. The V call is TRBV3-1 (or the pseudogene TRBV3-2), the J call TRBJ2-3, with 15 positions matching TRBD2. The V and J ends lost 0 bases and 1 base, in that order; junction bases with no gene match: 2. Germline CDR1 reads LGHDT; CDR2 reads YNNKEL (reference sequence). This CDR3 contains 18 residues.

The chain uses TRBV11-2 and TRBJ1-1, with D uncertain. Trimming cost V 3 bases and J 1 base, with 9 bases left between them. CDR1 is SGHAT and CDR2 is FQNNGV in the germline V gene. CDR3 length: 14 residues. CDR3 DNA: TGTGCCAGCAGCTTCCGACATACGAACACTGAAGCTTTCTTT. It encodes CASSFRHTNTEAFF.

The rearrangement uses TRBV5-1 and TRBJ2-1; D call uncertain. Germline CDR1 is SGHRS and CDR2 is YFSETQ. V was pared by 2 bases and J by 6 bases, with 12 bases between. CDR3 size: 14 residues. In nucleotides, the CDR3 is TGCGCCAGCAGCTTAGTCAGTTTAGCCAATGAGCAGTTCTTC. Translating it yields CASSLVSLANEQFF.

In its sample, this clone was seen a few times. The chain is built from TRBV11-2 and TRBJ1-1; 9 bases fit TRBD1. The germline V gene has CDR1 SGHAT and CDR2 FQNNGV. The CDR3 length is 17 residues. Trimming at V came to 3 bases and at J to 3 bases, leaving 11 bases not matched to a gene. The CDR3 region is CASSLGTGSLPDTEAFF. In nucleotides, the CDR3 is TGTGCCAGCAGCTTGGGGACAGGGAGTCTACCAGACACTGAAGCTTTCTTT.

V gene TRBV9 combines with J gene TRBJ2-3, with 9 bases identical to TRBD1. CDR3 length: 15 amino acids. The germline V gene has CDR1 SGDLS and CDR2 YYNGEE. J was trimmed by 4 bases and V by 0 bases; bases with no gene match: 3. As DNA, the CDR3 is TGTGCCAGCAGCGTAGGTACAGGGGGCCCAGATACGCAGTATTTT. Protein sequence: CASSVGTGGPDTQYF.

The chain employs TRBV27 and TRBJ2-7, with D perhaps matching TRBD1 (6 bases). Germline-derived CDR1 and CDR2 are MNHEY and SMNVEV (reference sequence). This CDR3 is built from 14 residues. Between the trimmed V and J ends, which lost 3 bases and 4 bases, there was a span of 13 bases. Here the CDR3 reads CASSFSRGSYEQYF. The CDR3, as DNA: TGTGCCAGCAGTTTTAGCAGGGGCTCATACGAGCAGTACTTC.

This clone has just a few counts. The CDR3 loop reads CASSLTSGAYNEQFF. CDR3 bases: TGCGCCAGCAGCTTGACTAGCGGGGCATACAATGAGCAGTTCTTC. The rearrangement uses TRBV5-1 and TRBJ2-1; 10 nucleotides agree with TRBD2. Losses at the gene ends were 1 base for V and 4 bases for J; bases not matched to a gene: 2. The CDR3 totals 15 residues. Germline CDR1 is SGHRS and CDR2 is YFSETQ. The full variable domain, in which reference TRBV5-1 and TRBJ2-1 provide the parts outside the CDR3, is KAGVTQTPRYLIKTRGQQVTLSCSPISGHRSVSWYQQTPGQGLQFLFEYFSETQRNKGNFPGRFSGRQFSNSRSEMNVSTLELGDSALYLCASSLTSGAYNEQFFGPGTRLTVL.

The chain employs TRBV7-2 and TRBJ2-5; 10 bases line up with TRBD2. This CDR3 is built from 16 residues. The germline gives CDR1 SGHTA, CDR2 FQGNSA. V gave up 7 bases and J gave up 5 bases; unmatched junction bases: 13. Here the CDR3 DNA reads TGTGCCAGCAAAGGCCCTGGGACTAGCGCGGACGAGACCCAGTACTTC. Its translation: CASKGPGTSADETQYF. The complete variable domain, with remaining parts taken from reference TRBV7-2 and TRBJ2-5, reads GAGVSQSPSNKVTEKGKDVELRCDPISGHTALYWYRQSLGQGLEFLIYFQGNSAPDKSGLPSDRFSAERTGGSVSTLTIQRTQQEDSAVYLCASKGPGTSADETQYFGPGTRLLVL.

Only one count was recorded for this clone. The rearrangement joins TRBV15 to TRBJ1-6; D is unclear. Germline V gene sequence: CDR1 LNHNV, CDR2 YYDKDF (reference sequence). The CDR3 runs to 16 residues. The V gene lost 2 bases and the J gene lost 10 bases, with 18 bases spanning the gap. The CDR3 is CATSRLLGRGTSPLHF. The CDR3 DNA reads as TGTGCCACCAGCAGACTTCTGGGTCGGGGAACCTCACCCCTCCACTTT.

CDR3 protein: CASSLVLAGAIDTQYF. The CDR3 DNA reads TGCGCCAGCAGCTTGGTATTAGCGGGGGCCATAGATACGCAGTATTTT. V gene TRBV5-1 combines with J gene TRBJ2-3, with 9 bases aligning to TRBD2. V shed 0 bases, J shed 5 bases, and the junction held 7 bases outside the gene matches. This CDR3 region has 16 residues. Germline V CDR1 and CDR2: SGHRS, YFSETQ. Full variable domain (remainder filled in from reference TRBV5-1 and TRBJ2-3): KAGVTQTPRYLIKTRGQQVTLSCSPISGHRSVSWYQQTPGQGLQFLFEYFSETQRNKGNFPGRFSGRQFSNSRSEMNVSTLELGDSALYLCASSLVLAGAIDTQYFGPGTRLTVL.

The chain has TRBV18 and TRBJ2-1; D may be TRBD1 (5 bases). In germline, CDR1 is KGHSH, CDR2 LQKENI. The V gene lost 0 bases and the J gene lost 4 bases, with 19 bases spanning the gap. The CDR3 runs 18 residues. In DNA form, the CDR3 reads TGTGCCAGCTCACCACCGAACAGGAACCCCAACTCATACAATGAGCAGTTCTTC. Translation gives CASSPPNRNPNSYNEQFF.

V is TRBV10-3 and J is TRBJ2-5; weak D call: TRBD2 (6 bases). Germline CDR1 reads ENHRY; CDR2 reads SYGVKD. Trimming pared 3 bases from V and 5 bases from J, leaving 19 bases between. The CDR3 has 16 amino acids. CDR3 DNA sequence: TGTGCCATCAGTGACCCCTTTGGGGGGTCTCGGGAGACCCAGTACTTC. Translating it yields CAISDPFGGSRETQYF.

The J gene is TRBJ2-7, the V gene TRBV4-1, with unresolved D. Germline CDR1 is MGHRA and CDR2 is YSYEKL. Between the trimmed V and J ends, which lost 0 bases and 4 bases, there was a span of 16 bases. This CDR3 spans 16 amino acids. The CDR3, as DNA: TGCGCCAGCAGCCAAGAACCCTCCGGGTTTGGATACGAGCAGTACTTC. It is translated as CASSQEPSGFGYEQYF.

The chain recombines TRBV18 with TRBJ2-3, with a possible D match to TRBD2 (6 bases). CDR3 length equals 16 residues. Between the trimmed V and J ends, which lost 2 bases and 1 base, there was a span of 13 bases. CDR1 and CDR2 from the germline V gene are KGHSH and LQKENI. CDR3 sequence: CASSPWSRGGTDTQYF. CDR3 coding DNA: TGTGCCAGCTCACCATGGAGTCGCGGGGGCACAGATACGCAGTATTTT.

The chain links TRBV5-4 to TRBJ1-2, with D perhaps TRBD1 (5 bases). Germline V gene data show CDR1 as SGHNT and CDR2 as YYREEE (reference sequence). The CDR3 covers 15 residues. The V end lost 0 bases, the J end lost 4 bases, and 13 bases lay between the germline ends. The CDR3 here is CASSLVGEEFYGYTF. CDR3 sequence (DNA): TGTGCCAGCAGCTTGGTGGGGGAGGAGTTCTATGGCTACACCTTC.

Here the CDR3 reads CASSQEGARAGASLSGYTF. The CDR3 nucleotides are TGTGCCAGCAGCCAAGAAGGTGCGCGAGCAGGGGCTAGTTTGAGTGGCTACACCTTC. The V and J genes are TRBV3-1 (or the pseudogene TRBV3-2) and TRBJ1-2, with a possible D match to TRBD1 (6 bases). CDR1 and CDR2 (germline): LGHDT, YNNKEL (reference sequence). The CDR3 loop spans 19 amino acids. V was shortened by 0 bases and J by 7 bases, with 27 bases between the two germline ends.

This clone has just a few counts. V gene TRBV3-1 (or the pseudogene TRBV3-2) combines with J gene TRBJ1-5; D not resolved. Germline values: CDR1 LGHDT, CDR2 YNNKEL (reference sequence). The V and J ends lost 2 bases and 2 bases respectively, with 7 bases between them. The CDR3 runs to 14 residues. This chain's CDR3 is CASSQFGGNQPQHF. CDR3 nucleotide sequence: TGTGCCAGCAGCCAATTCGGGGGCAATCAGCCCCAGCATTTT.

Details on this clone: An end of the junction differs from the germline gene, which may be a read error. The V call is TRBV19, the J call TRBJ2-1; the D gene is possibly TRBD1 (6 bases). The CDR3 spans 14 residues. Germline V gene lookup returns CDR1 LNHDA and CDR2 SQIVND (reference sequence). The CDR3 loop is CVSSLSQGFNEQFF. The CDR3, as DNA: TGTGTCAGTAGTTTATCACAGGGATTCAATGAGCAGTTCTTC. The full variable domain, completed using reference TRBV19 and TRBJ2-1, is DGGITQSPKYLFRKEGQNVTLSCEQNLNHDAMYWYRQDPGQGLRLIYYSQIVNDFQKGDIAEGYSVSREKKESFPLTVTSAQKNPTAFYLCVSSLSQGFNEQFFGPGTRLTVL.

This clone was observed a single time. The chain uses TRBV5-1 and TRBJ2-7, with 7 bases lining up with TRBD2. Germline V gene data show CDR1 as SGHRS and CDR2 as YFSETQ. After removal of 4 bases from V and 0 bases from J, the junction contained 13 bases not matched to a gene. The CDR3 is 17 residues long. CDR3 DNA sequence: TGCGCCAGCAGCGTGGAGTCTATTGGGGGGGGCTCCTACGAGCAGTACTTC. Protein product: CASSVESIGGGSYEQYF.

The genes are TRBV4-1 and TRBJ1-4, with 7 positions matching TRBD1. Germline CDR1 and CDR2: MGHRA and YSYEKL. The CDR3 totals 17 residues. Trimming cost V 0 bases and J 0 bases; bases outside gene matches: 4. In DNA form, the CDR3 reads TGCGCCAGCAGCCAAGATCGGGGGACAGCAACTAATGAAAAACTGTTTTTT. This gives the protein CASSQDRGTATNEKLFF.

The genes are TRBV7-3 and TRBJ2-5; D possibly corresponds to TRBD2 (6 bases). V lost 1 base to trimming and J lost 5 bases, with 14 bases between them. The CDR3 is made up of 15 amino acids. Germline CDR1 SGHTA, CDR2 FQGTGA. The CDR3 region is CASSLRSGVGETQYF. The CDR3 DNA follows: TGTGCCAGCAGCTTAAGGTCGGGGGTCGGGGAGACCCAGTACTTC.

This clone was observed a few times. The CDR3 loop is CASSLAGTGGQETQYF. CDR3 nucleotide sequence: TGCGCCAGCAGCTTAGCAGGCACGGGAGGACAAGAGACCCAGTACTTC. The J gene is TRBJ2-5, the V gene TRBV5-1; 7 bases agree with TRBD2. The junction had 9 bases not matched to a gene; V was cut back by 2 bases and J by 2 bases. The CDR3 is 16 residues long. Germline loops: CDR1 SGHRS, CDR2 YFSETQ.

This chain uses TRBV6-6 with TRBJ1-1, with a possible D match to TRBD1 (6 bases). The CDR3 is 12 residues long. The V end lost 7 bases, the J end lost 8 bases, and 14 bases lay between the germline ends. Germline assignment: CDR1 MNHNY and CDR2 SVGAGI (reference sequence). The CDR3 bases are TGTGCCAGCAACCTACAGGGCGCAGAAGCTTTCTTT. The encoded protein is CASNLQGAEAFF.